The present T cell receptor beta chain was sequenced within a study of CD8 T cells in ankylosing spondylitis. Regarding the study as a whole: Seemingly distinctive of ankylosing spondylitis blood was a TCR beta motif formed by eight highly homologous variants.

Quantitative 5'-RACE with molecular barcodes was used to make the TCR beta libraries. TCRdb passed the 5' RACE reads through MiXCR, listing each CDR3 protein once. Of 750,000 to 850,000 distinct CDR3 sequences in the sample, 10% to 15% are singletons; the top ten hold 0.51%. Germline assignment: CDR1 DFQATT and CDR2 SNEGSKA (reference sequence). V shed 0 bases and J 2 bases; nucleotides not matched to a gene: 9. CDR3 size: 17 residues. Turning to this clonotype: Its antigen is unidentified.

Sequenced input: blood, either unsorted or a sorted T cell fraction (not recorded which). This chain uses TRBV20-1 with TRBJ2-3; 9 bases agree with TRBD2. This receptor was obtained from a male donor with ankylosing spondylitis. CDR3 DNA: TGCAGTGCTAGAGATATCGGCGCGGGAGGGCCCACAGATACGCAGTATTTT. Its protein product is CSARDIGAGGPTDTQYF.